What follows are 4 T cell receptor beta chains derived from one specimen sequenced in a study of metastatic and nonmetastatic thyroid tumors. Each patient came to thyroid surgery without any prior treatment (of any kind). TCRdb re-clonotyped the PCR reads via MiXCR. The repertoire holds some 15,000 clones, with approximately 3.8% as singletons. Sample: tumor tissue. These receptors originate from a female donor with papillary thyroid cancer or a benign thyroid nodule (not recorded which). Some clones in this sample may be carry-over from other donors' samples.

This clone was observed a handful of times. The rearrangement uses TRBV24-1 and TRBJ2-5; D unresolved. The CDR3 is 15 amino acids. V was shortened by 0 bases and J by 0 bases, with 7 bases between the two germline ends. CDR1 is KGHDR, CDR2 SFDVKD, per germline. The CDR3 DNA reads TGTGCCACCAGTGATTTGGCACACGACCAAGAGACCCAGTACTTC. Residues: CATSDLAHDQETQYF.

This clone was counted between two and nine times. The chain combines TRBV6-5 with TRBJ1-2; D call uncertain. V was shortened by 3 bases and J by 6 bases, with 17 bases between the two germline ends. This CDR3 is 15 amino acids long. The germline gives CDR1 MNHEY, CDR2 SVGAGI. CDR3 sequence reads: CASSYPGAGGDGYTF. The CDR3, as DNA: TGTGCCAGCAGTTATCCCGGAGCAGGCGGGGATGGCTACACCTTC.

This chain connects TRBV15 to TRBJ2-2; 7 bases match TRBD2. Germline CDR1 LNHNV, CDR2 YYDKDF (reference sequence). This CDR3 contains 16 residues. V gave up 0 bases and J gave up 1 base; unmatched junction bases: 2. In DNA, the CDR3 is TGTGCCACCAGCAGAGATCGGGGGGAGAACACCGGGGAGCTGTTTTTT. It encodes CATSRDRGENTGELFF.

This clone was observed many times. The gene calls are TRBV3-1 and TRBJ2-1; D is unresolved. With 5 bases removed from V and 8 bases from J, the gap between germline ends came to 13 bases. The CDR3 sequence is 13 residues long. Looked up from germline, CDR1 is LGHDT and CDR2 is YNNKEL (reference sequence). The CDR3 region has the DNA TGTGCCAGCAGCGACCAGCCCGCTTATGAGCAGTTCTTC. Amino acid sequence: CASSDQPAYEQFF.